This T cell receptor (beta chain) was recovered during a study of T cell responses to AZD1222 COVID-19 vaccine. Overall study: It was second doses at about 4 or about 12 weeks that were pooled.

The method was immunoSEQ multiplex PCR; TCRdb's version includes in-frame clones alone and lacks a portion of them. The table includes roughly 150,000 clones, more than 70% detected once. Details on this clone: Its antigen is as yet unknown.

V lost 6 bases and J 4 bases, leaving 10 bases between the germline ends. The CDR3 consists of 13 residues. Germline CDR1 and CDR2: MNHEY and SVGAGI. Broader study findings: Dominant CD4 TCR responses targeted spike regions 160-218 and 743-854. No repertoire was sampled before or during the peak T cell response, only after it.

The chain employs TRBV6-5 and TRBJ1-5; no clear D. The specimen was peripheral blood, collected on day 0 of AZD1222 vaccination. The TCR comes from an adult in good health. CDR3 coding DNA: TGTGCCAGCAGGGCTTTATTTAATCAGCCCCAGCATTTT. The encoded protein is CASRALFNQPQHF.